This TCR beta chain was obtained from a study of T cell changes during pregnancy in multiple sclerosis. This CDR3 comprises 13 residues. Germline values: CDR1 SGHRS, CDR2 YFSETQ. V dropped 4 bases and J dropped 5; count of bases not matched to a gene: 6. The repertoire was sequenced with immunoSEQ multiplex PCR; TCRdb's copy has only in-frame clones and lacks some. Here the sample spans 60,000 to 90,000 clones, 89% being singletons. The sample was peripheral blood, taken before pregnancy. V gene TRBV5-1 combines with J gene TRBJ2-7; 7 bases align to TRBD1. The TCR was taken from a female donor with multiple sclerosis, enrolled in a pregnancy study. The CDR3 protein is CASSLGQNNEQYF. The CDR3 nucleotides read TGCGCCAGCAGCCTGGGACAGAACAACGAGCAGTACTTC. Together with reference TRBV5-1 and TRBJ2-7, the CDR3 gives the full variable domain: KAGVTQTPRYLIKTRGQQVTLSCSPISGHRSVSWYQQTPGQGLQFLFEYFSETQRNKGNFPGRFSGRQFSNSRSEMNVSTLELGDSALYLCASSLGQNNEQYFGPGTRLTVT.